This TCR beta chain was identified in a study of T cells after yellow fever vaccination. This clonotype was detected a few times. Its antigen is undetermined. The limits of the CDR3 on the DNA are not certain, so only TCRdb's listed CDR3 is given. General observations from the study: The booster saw the reappearance of most primary-vaccination clones (more than 95% CD4, roughly 90% CD8).

The CDR3 is 16 residues long, ends included. TCRdb called the 5' RACE reads again in MiXCR, with one record for every CDR3 protein. The profile shows 450,000 to 600,000 distinct CDR3 sequences, roughly 12% of them singletons. This rearrangement joins TRBV7-5 to TRBJ2-7; the table's D call of TRBD1 was not tested on the DNA. TRBV7-5 is a known pseudogene. This TCR derives from a young man who received the YFV17D yellow fever vaccine. Sequenced here: PBMCs, sampled on the day of the yellow fever booster vaccination. The CDR3 sequence: CISVPEASVTGYEQYF.